This T cell receptor beta chain originates from a study of T-cell reconstitution after alpha-beta-depleted transplantation in children. This clonotype showed up many times. Library preparation (for TCRbeta) was performed with unique molecular identifiers. TCRdb re-derived calls from the PCR reads in MiXCR, one entry per CDR3 protein. The sample records 250,000 to 300,000 distinct CDR3 sequences, 9.5% to 10% being singletons. The CDR3 length is 15 residues. The trim removed 1 base at V and 1 base at J, leaving 1 base unmatched. CDR1 is DFQATT, CDR2 SNEGSKA, per germline (reference sequence). This sequence joins TRBV20-1 and TRBJ2-2; 9 bases match TRBD2. Sequenced material: PBMCs from the stem cell graft donor, taken from the stem cell graft. This TCR was sampled from a human donor who donated a stem cell graft to a child with SCID. DNA for the CDR3: TGCAGTGCTAGAGGACTAGCGGAGAACACCGGGGAGCTGTTTTTT. It translates to CSARGLAENTGELFF.